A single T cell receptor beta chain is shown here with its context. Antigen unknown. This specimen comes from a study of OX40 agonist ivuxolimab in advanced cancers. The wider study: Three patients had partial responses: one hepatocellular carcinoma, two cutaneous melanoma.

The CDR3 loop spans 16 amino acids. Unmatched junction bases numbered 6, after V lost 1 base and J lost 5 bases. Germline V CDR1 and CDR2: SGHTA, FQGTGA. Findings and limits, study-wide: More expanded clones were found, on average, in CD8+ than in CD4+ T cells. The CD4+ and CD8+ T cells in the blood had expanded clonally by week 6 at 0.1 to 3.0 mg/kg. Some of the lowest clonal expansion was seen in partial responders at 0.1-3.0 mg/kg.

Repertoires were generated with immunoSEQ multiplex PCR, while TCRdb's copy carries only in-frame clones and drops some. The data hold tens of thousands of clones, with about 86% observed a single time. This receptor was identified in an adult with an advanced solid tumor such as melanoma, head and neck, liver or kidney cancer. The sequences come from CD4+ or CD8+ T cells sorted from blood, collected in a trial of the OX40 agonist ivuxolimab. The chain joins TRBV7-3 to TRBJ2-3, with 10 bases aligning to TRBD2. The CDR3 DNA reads TGTGCCAGCAGCTTAATAGCGGGGGGCCGCGGAGATACGCAGTATTTT. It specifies CASSLIAGGRGDTQYF.